The next 25 T cell receptor beta chains were all read from a single sample in a study of CD8 T cells in ankylosing spondylitis. Study-level points and caveats: One TCR beta motif, made up of about 8 highly homologous variants, appeared characteristic of ankylosing spondylitis blood.

TCRdb reprocessed the 5' RACE reads via MiXCR and lists one record per CDR3 protein. The table includes 350,000 to 550,000 distinct CDR3 sequences, 25% to 30% detected once. No antigen is known for these receptors. Sequencing input: blood, either unsorted or a sorted T cell fraction (not recorded which). The receptors originated from a male donor with ankylosing spondylitis.

The gene calls are TRBV7-2 and TRBJ2-7; D unclear. CDR1 SGHTA and CDR2 FQGNSA come from the germline V gene. This CDR3 has 12 amino acids. V was clipped by 2 bases and J by 5 bases, with 7 bases between them. The CDR3 DNA follows: TGTGCCAGCAGCTTAATGACAAACGAGCAGTACTTC. Translated, it gives CASSLMTNEQYF.

Points on this clonotype: One base away lies a much larger clone, so this may be a sequencing read error. This rearrangement joins TRBV12-3 or TRBV12-4 to TRBJ1-5, with TRBD1 as a possible D gene (5 bases). The CDR3 is made up of 15 amino acids. The CDR3 loop is CVSSLEGPSNQPQHF. The CDR3 region has the DNA TGTGTCAGCAGTTTAGAGGGGCCGAGCAATCAGCCCCAGCATTTT.

The genes are TRBV2 and TRBJ2-1; D is unresolved. This CDR3 is built from 14 residues. CDR1 is SNHLY, CDR2 FYNNEI, per germline. V lost 7 bases and J 4 bases, leaving 14 bases between the germline ends. In DNA form, the CDR3 reads TGTGCCAGCAACCCGGCTGACGATTACAATGAGCAGTTCTTC. Amino acids: CASNPADDYNEQFF.

The chain joins TRBV7-8 to TRBJ2-2; TRBD2 might be the D (5 bases). Trimming removed 1 base at V and 3 bases at J, with 12 bases between. The CDR3 sequence is 16 residues long. Germline loops: CDR1 SGHVS, CDR2 FQNEAQ. In DNA, the CDR3 is TGTGCCAGCAGCTTAGTGATAGCGAGACACACCGGGGAGCTGTTTTTT. It encodes CASSLVIARHTGELFF.

The V gene is TRBV3-1, the J gene TRBJ2-5; D is unresolved. The CDR3 is 14 amino acids. Trimming took 0 bases from V and 2 from J, leaving 7 bases between them. Germline assignment: CDR1 LGHDT and CDR2 YNNKEL (reference sequence). CDR3 nucleotide sequence: TGTGCCAGCAGCCAAGAAAGTCGTCAAGAGACCCAGTACTTC. Translated, it gives CASSQESRQETQYF.

The gene calls are TRBV25-1 and TRBJ2-7; weak D call: TRBD2 (6 bases). CDR1 is MGHDK and CDR2 is SYGVNS in the germline V gene. The V end was cut by 7 bases, the J end by 3 bases, with 10 bases between. There are 12 residues in the CDR3. The chain's CDR3 is CASIGGGYEQYF. The CDR3 DNA reads as TGTGCCAGCATTGGGGGAGGCTACGAGCAGTACTTC.

The chain is built from TRBV20-1 and TRBJ2-5, with 8 positions matching TRBD1. Trimming at V came to 1 base and at J to 5 bases, leaving 9 bases not matched to a gene. The CDR3 covers 15 residues. Germline CDR1 DFQATT, CDR2 SNEGSKA (reference sequence). CDR3 sequence: CSARAGDRPGETQYF. In DNA, the CDR3 is TGCAGTGCTAGAGCAGGGGACAGGCCGGGGGAGACCCAGTACTTC.

The chain joins TRBV19 to TRBJ2-5, with D perhaps TRBD1 (5 bases). Trimming shortened V by 6 bases and J by 4 bases, and 15 bases separated the two germline ends. There are 14 residues in the CDR3. From germline, CDR1 is LNHDA and CDR2 SQIVND (reference sequence). The CDR3 loop is CASRVTLRGETQYF. The CDR3 coding sequence is TGTGCCAGTAGGGTGACCCTTAGGGGAGAGACCCAGTACTTC.

The chain has TRBV29-1 and TRBJ2-1; 7 positions match TRBD1. This CDR3 comprises 13 residues. V trimming: 5 bases; J trimming: 9 bases; junction bases outside the gene matches: 10. CDR1 is SQVTM and CDR2 is ANQGSEA in the germline V gene. CDR3: CSVLHDRAGEQFF. In DNA form, the CDR3 reads TGCAGCGTTCTCCATGACAGGGCGGGTGAGCAGTTCTTC.

The chain employs TRBV7-9 and TRBJ1-1; 10 bases fit TRBD1. The trim removed 7 bases at V and 2 bases at J, leaving 7 bases unmatched. This CDR3 region has 15 residues. Germline lookup yields CDR1 SEHNR and CDR2 FQNEAQ (reference sequence). The CDR3 region has the DNA TGTGCCAGCAACCCTGACAGGGGGCGTAACACTGAAGCTTTCTTT. Translating it yields CASNPDRGRNTEAFF.

The chain links TRBV6-2 or TRBV6-3 to TRBJ2-3, with 11 bases matching TRBD2. The CDR3 runs to 13 residues. Germline assignment: CDR1 MNHEY and CDR2 SVGEGT. DNA of the CDR3: TGTGCGATCGGGCTAGCGGGAGGAAATACGCAGTATTTT. This translates into CAIGLAGGNTQYF.

This clonotype was seen more than once but under ten times. The rearrangement links TRBV11-2 to TRBJ2-1; 11 positions agree with TRBD2. V trimming: 5 bases; J trimming: 2 bases; junction bases outside the gene matches: 8. CDR3 length: 17 amino acids. The germline gives CDR1 SGHAT, CDR2 FQNNGV. The CDR3 loop reads CASSLPVSGRAYNEQFF. The CDR3 coding sequence is TGTGCCAGCAGCCTACCTGTTAGCGGGAGGGCCTACAATGAGCAGTTCTTC.

CDR3 in DNA: TGCAGTGTCTGGGATTCTCCCTACAATGAGCAGTTCTTC. Translation: CSVWDSPYNEQFF. The chain is built from TRBV20-1 and TRBJ2-1; unclear D gene. Germline V gene data show CDR1 as DFQATT and CDR2 as SNEGSKA (reference sequence). The CDR3 spans 13 residues. Trimming pared 7 bases from V and 2 bases from J, leaving 12 bases between.

This clonotype was recorded a few times. The rearrangement uses TRBV2 and TRBJ2-3, with D possibly being TRBD2 (6 bases). Trimming cost V 11 bases and J 2 bases, with 11 bases left between them. CDR1 SNHLY and CDR2 FYNNEI come from the germline V gene. The CDR3 has 12 residues. This CDR3 is CAGGAITDTQYF. The CDR3 DNA follows: TGTGCCGGAGGGGCTATCACAGATACGCAGTATTTT.

The chain combines TRBV20-1 with TRBJ1-4, with D uncertain. The CDR3 loop spans 13 amino acids. Germline CDR1 reads DFQATT; CDR2 reads SNEGSKA (reference sequence). V lost 3 bases to trimming and J lost 5 bases, with 10 bases between them. CDR3 in amino acids: CSASERPNEKLFF. Here the CDR3 DNA reads TGCAGTGCTAGTGAGAGGCCCAATGAAAAACTGTTTTTT.

Only a few counts were recorded for this clonotype. This rearrangement joins TRBV14 to TRBJ1-2, with D unresolved. This CDR3 has 12 amino acids. V lost 5 bases and J 4 bases, leaving 8 bases between the germline ends. The germline V gene encodes CDR1 SGHDN and CDR2 FVKESK. The CDR3 nucleotides read TGTGCCAGCAGCGGTAGCTTCTATGGCTACACCTTC. Its translation is CASSGSFYGYTF. Complete variable domain (other parts from reference TRBV14 and TRBJ1-2): EAGVTQFPSHSVIEKGQTVTLRCDPISGHDNLYWYRRVMGKEIKFLLHFVKESKQDESGMPNNRFLAERTGGTYSTLKVQPAELEDSGVYFCASSGSFYGYTFGSGTRLTVV.

This sequence joins TRBV5-1 and TRBJ2-5; D possibly corresponds to TRBD2 (6 bases). The CDR3 is made up of 14 amino acids. V dropped 0 bases and J dropped 1 base, with 7 bases sitting between them. Germline V gene lookup returns CDR1 SGHRS and CDR2 YFSETQ. The CDR3: CASSLGGLQETQYF. CDR3 nucleotides: TGCGCCAGCAGCTTGGGGGGACTCCAAGAGACCCAGTACTTC.

This clonotype came up a few times. CDR3: CSARDHEGKMRGYTF. Here the CDR3 DNA reads TGCAGTGCTAGAGATCATGAGGGGAAGATGAGGGGCTACACCTTC. The chain has TRBV20-1 and TRBJ1-2, with D perhaps TRBD1 (5 bases). V shed 0 bases and J shed 8 bases, with 19 bases lying between them. The CDR3 is 15 residues long. Germline V CDR1 and CDR2: DFQATT, SNEGSKA (reference sequence).

This clonotype turned up a few times. The CDR3 sequence: CASSLLYPNQPQHF. The DNA of the CDR3 is TGTGCCAGCAGTTTATTATATCCCAATCAGCCCCAGCATTTT. J is TRBJ1-5 and V is TRBV12-3 or TRBV12-4; D call uncertain. CDR3 length: 14 amino acids. The V end lost 2 bases, the J end lost 3 bases, and 8 bases lay between the germline ends.

In this sample, this clonotype turned up many times. The chain employs TRBV7-9 and TRBJ2-7; 8 nucleotides agree with TRBD1. CDR1 is SEHNR, CDR2 FQNEAQ, per germline (reference sequence). V lost 1 base, J lost 3 bases, and 2 bases stayed unmatched. The CDR3 runs to 14 residues. The chain's CDR3 is CASSLGTGIYEQYF. In DNA, the CDR3 is TGTGCCAGCAGCTTAGGGACAGGGATCTACGAGCAGTACTTC.

The chain recombines TRBV29-1 with TRBJ1-1; D is perhaps TRBD1 (5 bases). The CDR3 runs 14 residues. Germline V gene lookup returns CDR1 SQVTM and CDR2 ANQGSEA. V lost 3 bases to trimming and J lost 2 bases, with 13 bases between them. The CDR3 DNA follows: TGCAGCGTTGATCCAGCCAGGGTAAACACTGAAGCTTTCTTT. Translating gives CSVDPARVNTEAFF.

Comments on this clonotype: Mismatch with germline at one junction end may stem from a read error. V usage is TRBV12-3 or TRBV12-4 and J usage is TRBJ2-6; D is ambiguous. The CDR3 contains 16 residues. Here the CDR3 DNA reads TGTGCCAGCCGTTTGGGTCAGAACTCTGGGGCCAACGTCCTGACTTTC. Its translation is CASRLGQNSGANVLTF.

This clonotype was seen at least ten times. This chain's CDR3 is CASSFQGSPETQYF. DNA for the CDR3: TGCGCCAGCAGCTTCCAGGGGTCCCCAGAGACCCAGTACTTC. This chain links TRBV5-1 with TRBJ2-5; possibly TRBD1 for D (6 bases). The CDR3 consists of 14 residues. The germline V and J ends were trimmed by 2 bases and 4 bases, with 12 bases remaining between them. The germline gives CDR1 SGHRS, CDR2 YFSETQ.

This clonotype has only a few counts. The chain links TRBV20-1 to TRBJ2-3; D call uncertain. The CDR3 runs 13 residues. Trimming shortened V by 4 bases and J by 2 bases, and 10 bases separated the two germline ends. Germline values: CDR1 DFQATT, CDR2 SNEGSKA (reference sequence). CDR3 nucleotides: TGCAGTGCTAAGCCCACATTCACAGATACGCAGTATTTT. Its translation: CSAKPTFTDTQYF.

This clonotype has just a few counts. This chain links TRBV14 with TRBJ2-3; D is ambiguous. The V gene's germline CDR1 is SGHDN and CDR2 FVKESK. The CDR3 covers 14 residues. Deletions cut 1 base from V and 3 bases from J, with 8 bases between. CDR3 DNA sequence: TGTGCCAGCAGCCAAGTTATCGTGACAGATACGCAGTATTTT. It codes for CASSQVIVTDTQYF.